The 9 T cell receptor beta chains below were found in one sample sequenced in a study of Graves' ophthalmopathy and Graves' hyperthyroidism. RNA transcripts served as template for amplifying TCR beta CDR3 sequences. HTBI primers were used in a first-round RT-PCR, which preceded a second-round multiplex PCR. MiXCR, run by TCRdb on the multiplex PCR reads, gives a single entry per CDR3 protein. The sample lists roughly 300,000 distinct CDR3 sequences; about a sixth were seen once. Sequenced sample: peripheral blood. The receptors derive from an adult man with Graves' ophthalmopathy.

There are many counts of this clonotype. The V and J genes are TRBV6-2 or TRBV6-3 and TRBJ2-4; 15 nucleotides match TRBD2. The CDR3 extends over 18 amino acids. V shed 2 bases and J 6 bases; nucleotides not matched to a gene: 8. Germline loops: CDR1 MNHEY, CDR2 SVGEGT. The CDR3 DNA sequence: TGTGCCAGCAGTTACCGGACTAGCGGGGGGGCCTCCCGAAACATTCAGTACTTC. Translating gives CASSYRTSGGASRNIQYF.

At least ten counts were recorded for this clonotype. V and J are TRBV29-1 and TRBJ1-5, with D maybe TRBD1 (5 bases). Germline CDR1 and CDR2: SQVTM and ANQGSEA. V was trimmed by 4 bases and J by 5 bases, leaving 12 bases between them. The CDR3 length is 13 residues. DNA of the CDR3: TGCAGCGTTGGGGGGACGGGTGATCAGCCCCAGCATTTT. It yields the protein CSVGGTGDQPQHF.

J is TRBJ1-3 and V is TRBV12-3 or TRBV12-4; no clear D. The CDR3 consists of 14 residues. V was cut by 2 bases and J by 4 bases, with 9 bases left in between. In nucleotides, the CDR3 is TGTGCCAGCAGTTTATTGGGCTCGGGAAACACCATATATTTT. It encodes CASSLLGSGNTIYF.

This clonotype was detected a few times. This chain links TRBV27 with TRBJ1-5; D not resolved. Germline V gene lookup returns CDR1 MNHEY and CDR2 SMNVEV (reference sequence). The CDR3 is 11 amino acids. Trimming shortened V by 8 bases and J by 3 bases, and 5 bases separated the two germline ends. The CDR3, as DNA: TGTGCCAGCGGAACCAATCAGCCCCAGCATTTT. Translated, it gives CASGTNQPQHF.

The table lists this clonotype with many counts. The V and J genes are TRBV30 and TRBJ1-1; the match to TRBD1 covers 9 bases. With V trimmed by 4 bases and J by 3 bases, 6 bases remained unmatched. CDR1 and CDR2 from the germline V gene are GTSNPN and SVGIG (reference sequence). The CDR3 extends over 14 amino acids. CDR3 sequence: CAWNKGQGDTEAFF. In nucleotides, the CDR3 is TGTGCCTGGAACAAGGGACAGGGAGACACTGAAGCTTTCTTT.

J is TRBJ2-7 and V is TRBV20-1; D is unclear. The CDR3 is made up of 14 amino acids. Germline loops: CDR1 DFQATT, CDR2 SNEGSKA (reference sequence). The V and J ends lost 4 bases and 6 bases respectively, with 19 bases between them. CDR3 amino acids: CSAMSVSGSSEQYF. The CDR3 bases are TGCAGTGCTATGTCAGTGAGTGGGTCGAGCGAGCAGTACTTC.

This clonotype was counted at least ten times. The gene calls are TRBV20-1 and TRBJ1-6; no clear D gene. The V and J ends lost 6 bases and 7 bases respectively, with 13 bases between them. Germline V gene data show CDR1 as DFQATT and CDR2 as SNEGSKA (reference sequence). This CDR3 is 13 amino acids long. The CDR3 loop is CSAANLPNSPLHF. CDR3 in DNA: TGCAGTGCCGCTAATCTGCCCAATTCACCCCTCCACTTT.

This clonotype came up many times. The V and J genes are TRBV29-1 and TRBJ1-2; TRBD1 agrees at 9 bases. CDR1 is SQVTM and CDR2 is ANQGSEA in the germline V gene. The CDR3 covers 12 residues. V trimming: 5 bases; J trimming: 7 bases; junction bases outside the gene matches: 5. The CDR3 sequence: CSVSGTGSGYTF. The CDR3, as DNA: TGCAGCGTTTCCGGGACAGGGAGTGGCTACACCTTC.

This clonotype occurred many times. The chain employs TRBV6-1 and TRBJ2-7; no clear D. The CDR3 covers 13 residues. Germline CDR1 MNHNS, CDR2 SASEGT. Between the trimmed V and J ends, which lost 5 bases and 0 bases, there was a span of 8 bases. CDR3 amino acids: CASSPGFSYEQYF. CDR3 sequence (DNA): TGTGCCAGCAGTCCAGGCTTCTCCTACGAGCAGTACTTC.